The 19 T cell receptor beta chains given below trace back to one sample, sequenced in a study of blood T cell repertoires in COVID-19. The table came from immunoSEQ multiplex PCR; TCRdb's copy has only in-frame clones and leaves some out. The sample contains 90,000 to 100,000 clones, about 85% of which appear only once. The sequenced sample consisted of peripheral blood. Receptor source: a man between 65 and 85 years old with acute or convalescent COVID-19.

The chain is built from TRBV6-1 and TRBJ1-5; TRBD1 matches at 9 bases. Per germline, CDR1 MNHNS and CDR2 SASEGT. Trimming cost V 3 bases and J 7 bases; bases outside gene matches: 4. The CDR3 has 14 residues. The DNA of the CDR3 is TGTGCCAGCAGTGAGGACAGGGGAGGACAGCCCCAGCATTTT. Translating gives CASSEDRGGQPQHF.

V and J are TRBV5-1 and TRBJ2-5; 7 bases align to TRBD1. V lost 0 bases and J lost 5; bases outside the gene matches: 4. Germline V gene data show CDR1 as SGHRS and CDR2 as YFSETQ. This CDR3 comprises 14 residues. As DNA, the CDR3 is TGCGCCAGCAGCTTGGTCACCAGGGGGGAGACCCAGTACTTC. This gives the protein CASSLVTRGETQYF.

V usage is TRBV5-4 and J usage is TRBJ1-4; D is perhaps TRBD1 (6 bases). Germline-derived CDR1 and CDR2 are SGHNT and YYREEE (reference sequence). This CDR3 has 14 residues. V was shortened by 1 base and J by 6 bases, with 10 bases between the two germline ends. The CDR3 loop is CASSLQGRDEKLFF. The CDR3 bases are TGTGCCAGCAGCTTGCAGGGGAGGGATGAAAAACTGTTTTTT. Full variable domain (remainder filled in from reference TRBV5-4 and TRBJ1-4): ETGVTQSPTHLIKTRGQQVTLRCSSQSGHNTVSWYQQALGQGPQFIFQYYREEENGRGNFPPRFSGLQFPNYSSELNVNALELDDSALYLCASSLQGRDEKLFFGSGTQLSVL.

The chain combines TRBV2 with TRBJ1-2; D is uncertain. Trimming removed 6 bases from V and 6 bases from J, with 14 bases in between. Germline V gene lookup returns CDR1 SNHLY and CDR2 FYNNEI. There are 13 residues in the CDR3. The CDR3 loop is CASSLGSQNGYTF. DNA for the CDR3: TGTGCCAGCAGCCTCGGGAGTCAAAATGGCTACACCTTC.

The gene calls are TRBV7-9 and TRBJ2-2, with a weak D call TRBD1 (6 bases). Germline V gene sequence: CDR1 SEHNR, CDR2 FQNEAQ (reference sequence). CDR3 length equals 15 residues. Trimming removed 2 bases at V and 4 bases at J, with 11 bases between. CDR3 in DNA: TGTGCCAGCAGCTTATGGGGGCCGGGCACCGGGGAGCTGTTTTTT. Translation gives CASSLWGPGTGELFF.

The rearrangement uses TRBV3-1 (or the pseudogene TRBV3-2) and TRBJ1-6; D may be TRBD1 (5 bases). From germline, CDR1 is LGHDT and CDR2 YNNKEL (reference sequence). V was clipped by 4 bases and J by 10 bases, with 14 bases between them. The CDR3 contains 14 residues. The CDR3 DNA reads as TGTGCCAGCAGCCCCGGAGCAGGGAGGTCACCCCTCCACTTT. Residues: CASSPGAGRSPLHF.

The chain couples TRBV7-9 to TRBJ2-7; 7 bases match TRBD1. With V trimmed by 5 bases and J by 3 bases, 7 bases remained unmatched. The CDR3 spans 14 residues. The germline V gene encodes CDR1 SEHNR and CDR2 FQNEAQ (reference sequence). The CDR3 DNA is TGTGCCAGCAGCCCCCGACAGGGTCACTACGAGCAGTACTTC. Translated: CASSPRQGHYEQYF.

J is TRBJ1-2 and V is TRBV28; no clear D. The CDR3 is 11 residues long. The germline CDR1 and CDR2 sequences are MDHEN and SYDVKM. The ends were cut back, 6 bases at V and 5 bases at J, with 7 bases in the middle. The CDR3 nucleotides are TGTGCCAGCAGGGGAGCGTATGGCTACACCTTC. Its protein product is CASRGAYGYTF.

This chain connects TRBV30 to TRBJ2-3; 13 bases are a match to TRBD2. From germline, CDR1 is GTSNPN and CDR2 SVGIG (reference sequence). CDR3 length equals 14 residues. V trimming: 4 bases; J trimming: 8 bases; junction bases outside the gene matches: 6. Written as DNA, the CDR3 is TGTGCCTGGACGGGACTAGCGGGGAGGGCTACGCAGTATTTT. It specifies CAWTGLAGRATQYF.

In its sample, this clone was seen once. This chain uses TRBV29-1 with TRBJ1-2; D call uncertain. With 1 base removed from V and 9 bases from J, the gap between germline ends came to 21 bases. The CDR3 length is 15 residues. Germline values: CDR1 SQVTM, CDR2 ANQGSEA. In DNA, the CDR3 is TGCAGCGTTGAAGCCCGGAGGGCCGCTCCGGGTAGCTACACCTTC. This gives the protein CSVEARRAAPGSYTF.

The V gene is TRBV19, the J gene TRBJ1-5; D not resolved. CDR1 and CDR2 (germline): LNHDA, SQIVND (reference sequence). V lost 6 bases, J lost 1 base, and 13 bases lay in between. This CDR3 has 15 residues. The CDR3 is CASRYFAWSNQPQHF. In DNA form, the CDR3 reads TGTGCCAGTAGGTATTTTGCGTGGAGCAATCAGCCCCAGCATTTT.

This sequence joins TRBV19 and TRBJ2-5; maybe TRBD1 (5 bases). V dropped 0 bases and J dropped 5 bases, with 13 bases sitting between them. In germline, CDR1 is LNHDA, CDR2 SQIVND (reference sequence). The CDR3 is 15 amino acids. The CDR3 here is CASSIEWGLGETQYF. The CDR3 coding sequence is TGTGCCAGTAGTATAGAATGGGGCCTCGGGGAGACCCAGTACTTC. The full variable domain, completed using reference TRBV19 and TRBJ2-5, is DGGITQSPKYLFRKEGQNVTLSCEQNLNHDAMYWYRQDPGQGLRLIYYSQIVNDFQKGDIAEGYSVSREKKESFPLTVTSAQKNPTAFYLCASSIEWGLGETQYFGPGTRLLVL.

The chain carries TRBV6-5 and TRBJ1-2; 7 bases agree with TRBD1. Germline V lookup: CDR1 MNHEY, CDR2 SVGAGI. Trimming at V came to 6 bases and at J to 5 bases, leaving 12 bases not matched to a gene. The CDR3 contains 15 residues. The CDR3 nucleotides read TGTGCCAGCAGCCGACAGACAGGGATTTTATATGGCTACACCTTC. This encodes CASSRQTGILYGYTF.

This chain joins TRBV11-3 and TRBJ1-1; D is unclear. This CDR3 has 13 residues. The germline CDR1 and CDR2 sequences are SGHNT and YENEEA. V gave up 5 bases and J gave up 0 bases, with 7 bases separating them. CDR3 nucleotide sequence: TGTGCCAGCAGCCACTCCCTGAACACTGAAGCTTTCTTT. Translation gives CASSHSLNTEAFF.

This sequence joins TRBV15 and TRBJ2-2; D gene ambiguous. Germline CDR1 reads LNHNV; CDR2 reads YYDKDF (reference sequence). Trimming left V 1 base short and J 1 base short, with 4 bases between. This CDR3 has 14 amino acids. CDR3 in DNA: TGTGCCACCAGCAGAGGAGGGAACACCGGGGAGCTGTTTTTT. It specifies CATSRGGNTGELFF.

The gene calls are TRBV18 and TRBJ1-5, with D unclear. Per the germline V gene, CDR1 is KGHSH and CDR2 is LQKENI. V gave up 3 bases and J gave up 0 bases, with 9 bases separating them. This CDR3 contains 15 residues. The CDR3 DNA is TGTGCCAGCTCACCGAACGGGGATAGCAATCAGCCCCAGCATTTT. Protein: CASSPNGDSNQPQHF.

CDR3 DNA sequence: TGTGCCAGCTCACCACCGGCTAGCGGGGGGAATGAGCAGTTCTTC. It translates to CASSPPASGGNEQFF. The V call is TRBV18, the J call TRBJ2-1; TRBD2 agrees at 11 bases. J was trimmed by 7 bases and V by 0 bases; bases with no gene match: 2. This CDR3 region has 15 residues. Per germline, CDR1 KGHSH and CDR2 LQKENI.

The rearrangement uses TRBV23-1 and TRBJ2-7, with D perhaps TRBD1 (6 bases). TRBV23-1 belongs to the ORF category, with a function that is uncertain. This CDR3 is built from 13 residues. V was shortened by 6 bases and J by 0 bases, with 9 bases between the two germline ends. The CDR3 region has the DNA TGCGCCAGCAGACAGGGCAGCTCCTACGAGCAGTACGTC. Protein product: CASRQGSSYEQYV.

V and J are TRBV7-2 and TRBJ2-5; no clear D. The CDR3 is 15 amino acids. Germline-derived CDR1 and CDR2 are SGHTA and FQGNSA. Trimming removed 1 base at V and 0 bases at J, with 9 bases between. The chain's CDR3 is CASSLVPVYQETQYF. CDR3 DNA: TGTGCCAGCAGCTTAGTCCCAGTGTACCAAGAGACCCAGTACTTC.